Each of the 21 T cell receptor beta chains below was sequenced from the same sample in a study of cytomegalovirus exposure and HLA in healthy donors. Use of 60 Vbeta and 13 Jbeta primers characterized the PCR. TCRdb's table, derived via immunoSEQ multiplex PCR, lists solely in-frame clones and lacks some. Of about 60,000 clones listed, nearly 85% were seen once; the top ten hold 1.6%. The sequenced sample consisted of PBMCs. Source of these receptors: a man under 40 in good health and CMV-seronegative.

The chain couples TRBV7-9 to TRBJ2-7; possible D gene TRBD1, 6 bases. V was shortened by 5 bases and J by 4 bases, with 24 bases between the two germline ends. The CDR3 totals 17 residues. Germline V lookup: CDR1 SEHNR, CDR2 FQNEAQ (reference sequence). CDR3 residues: CASSPRGLQGFNYEQYF. The CDR3 nucleotides are TGTGCCAGCAGCCCAAGGGGTCTACAGGGCTTCAATTACGAGCAGTACTTC.

The V and J genes are TRBV4-2 and TRBJ1-5; no clear D. Germline values: CDR1 LGHNA, CDR2 YNFKEQ. V was pared by 1 base and J by 9 bases, with 7 bases between. The CDR3 runs to 12 residues. DNA for the CDR3: TGTGCCAGCAGCCAAGTTACGGGGCCCCAGCATTTT. Its translation is CASSQVTGPQHF.

The table lists this clone with a few counts. This chain links TRBV6-1 with TRBJ2-4, with D possibly being TRBD1 (6 bases). Germline values: CDR1 MNHNS, CDR2 SASEGT. This CDR3 is built from 15 residues. V gave up 8 bases and J gave up 0 bases, with 14 bases separating them. CDR3 sequence: CASASGALAKNIQYF. CDR3 DNA: TGTGCCAGCGCGTCAGGGGCCTTAGCCAAAAACATTCAGTACTTC.

This rearrangement joins TRBV9 to TRBJ2-7, with 8 bases matching TRBD1. The CDR3 sequence is 16 residues long. V dropped 0 bases and J dropped 2; count of bases not matched to a gene: 7. In germline, CDR1 is SGDLS, CDR2 YYNGEE. CDR3 in amino acids: CASSVDPGGRTYEQYF. The CDR3 DNA is TGTGCCAGCAGCGTAGACCCAGGGGGCCGAACCTACGAGCAGTACTTC.

This chain links TRBV5-5 with TRBJ1-4; D perhaps matches TRBD1 (6 bases). Germline V CDR1 and CDR2: SGHKS, YYEKEE (reference sequence). V lost 0 bases to trimming and J lost 2 bases, with 20 bases between them. This CDR3 is built from 19 residues. CDR3 sequence (DNA): TGTGCCAGCAGCTTGGATTATCCAGGGGTCCCCACGACTAATGAAAAACTGTTTTTT. Translation: CASSLDYPGVPTTNEKLFF.

The chain recombines TRBV13 with TRBJ2-7; TRBD1 might be the D (5 bases). Germline values: CDR1 PRHDT, CDR2 FYEKMQ (reference sequence). There are 13 residues in the CDR3. The ends were cut back, 2 bases at V and 3 bases at J, with 8 bases in the middle. The CDR3 region is CASSLTQGYEQYF. CDR3 DNA: TGTGCCAGCAGCTTAACGCAGGGCTACGAGCAGTACTTC.

This chain links TRBV6-5 with TRBJ1-2, with 8 bases aligning to TRBD1. This CDR3 comprises 16 residues. With 4 bases clipped from V and 5 bases from J, the junction kept 12 bases outside the gene matches. Germline V gene sequence: CDR1 MNHEY, CDR2 SVGAGI. The DNA of the CDR3 is TGTGCCAGCAGTTTCCTACGACAGGGGATTAAATATGGCTACACCTTC. It yields the protein CASSFLRQGIKYGYTF.

V gene TRBV27 combines with J gene TRBJ1-1, with unresolved D. The CDR3 totals 13 residues. Germline CDR1 MNHEY, CDR2 SMNVEV (reference sequence). V gave up 6 bases and J gave up 7 bases, with 15 bases separating them. The DNA for the CDR3 is TGTGCCAGCAGCCCAGGTCCCGGTAGTGAAGCTTTCTTT. Residues: CASSPGPGSEAFF.

In its sample, this clone was seen a few times. V and J are TRBV7-9 and TRBJ2-1; D is possibly TRBD2 (5 bases). The CDR3 covers 17 residues. Germline CDR1 reads SEHNR; CDR2 reads FQNEAQ (reference sequence). The V end lost 2 bases, the J end lost 4 bases, and 18 bases lay between the germline ends. CDR3 in amino acids: CASSLYNWRIVYNEQFF. The DNA for the CDR3 is TGTGCCAGCAGCTTATACAACTGGAGGATTGTGTACAATGAGCAGTTCTTC.

A single count supports this clone. This chain joins TRBV7-9 and TRBJ2-3, with D perhaps matching TRBD2 (6 bases). The CDR3 has 15 amino acids. Looked up from germline, CDR1 is SEHNR and CDR2 is FQNEAQ (reference sequence). The ends were cut back, 5 bases at V and 2 bases at J, with 14 bases in the middle. The CDR3, as DNA: TGTGCCAGCAGCCCAATAGGAGGGCCCACAGATACGCAGTATTTT. It is translated as CASSPIGGPTDTQYF.

J is TRBJ2-7 and V is TRBV27; D is ambiguous. V lost 3 bases and J lost 0, with 15 bases in between. This CDR3 has 16 amino acids. CDR1 is MNHEY, CDR2 SMNVEV, per germline (reference sequence). The CDR3 loop is CASSFFIQRFSYEQYF. In DNA form, the CDR3 reads TGTGCCAGCAGTTTTTTTATTCAGCGATTCTCCTACGAGCAGTACTTC.

The rearrangement links TRBV25-1 to TRBJ2-3; 9 positions match TRBD2. This CDR3 contains 18 residues. V trimming: 6 bases; J trimming: 3 bases; junction bases outside the gene matches: 16. From germline, CDR1 is MGHDK and CDR2 SYGVNS. The CDR3 reads CASSEEWLAGSRTDTQYF. CDR3 in DNA: TGTGCCAGCAGCGAAGAGTGGCTAGCGGGGTCTAGAACAGATACGCAGTATTTT.

The genes are TRBV6-5 and TRBJ2-1, with 7 positions matching TRBD1. The V and J ends lost 2 bases and 4 bases, in that order; junction bases with no gene match: 2. CDR1 and CDR2 (germline): MNHEY, SVGAGI. This CDR3 region has 14 residues. CDR3 amino acids: CASSYGTVYNEQFF. CDR3 coding DNA: TGTGCCAGCAGTTACGGGACAGTGTACAATGAGCAGTTCTTC.

The chain recombines TRBV29-1 with TRBJ1-2; D possibly corresponds to TRBD1 (6 bases). The germline V and J ends were trimmed by 8 bases and 3 bases, with 16 bases remaining between them. Germline loops: CDR1 SQVTM, CDR2 ANQGSEA. CDR3 length: 13 amino acids. CDR3 nucleotides: TGCAGCACCTACGGGGGGCGGGACTATGGCTACACCTTC. Protein product: CSTYGGRDYGYTF.

This clone has only a few counts. The chain is built from TRBV9 and TRBJ2-1; a possible D gene is TRBD2 (6 bases). The CDR3 totals 18 residues. The germline V and J ends were trimmed by 6 bases and 5 bases, with 27 bases remaining between them. Germline values: CDR1 SGDLS, CDR2 YYNGEE. The CDR3 protein is CASTRGSGSLGLDNEQFF. CDR3 in DNA: TGTGCCAGCACCCGGGGGAGTGGGAGTCTAGGGTTGGACAATGAGCAGTTCTTC.

This sequence joins TRBV6-5 and TRBJ2-5; 8 nucleotides line up with TRBD2. The end of the DNA aligns better with TRBJ2-7, so the J call may be wrong. The CDR3 runs to 14 residues. The V gene's germline CDR1 is MNHEY and CDR2 SVGAGI. In DNA form, the CDR3 reads TGTGCCAGCAGGCTACTAGCGGTACCCTACGAGCAGTACTTC. This encodes CASRLLAVPYEQYF.

This rearrangement joins TRBV7-2 to TRBJ1-2; no reliable D call. Germline values: CDR1 SGHTA, CDR2 FQGNSA. This CDR3 has 15 residues. Trimming pared 2 bases from V and 4 bases from J, leaving 14 bases between. The CDR3 DNA is TGTGCCAGCAGCTTATATGCCAGGAATACCTATGGCTACACCTTC. Its protein product is CASSLYARNTYGYTF.

The chain uses TRBV29-1 and TRBJ2-1; possibly TRBD2 for D (6 bases). Trimming shortened V by 3 bases and J by 0 bases, and 18 bases separated the two germline ends. CDR3 length equals 17 residues. Germline loops: CDR1 SQVTM, CDR2 ANQGSEA. This chain's CDR3 is CSVDSHLSGRSYNEQFF. In nucleotides, the CDR3 is TGCAGCGTTGATTCCCACCTCAGCGGGCGCTCCTACAATGAGCAGTTCTTC.

In its sample, this clone is medium-sized. The chain couples TRBV6-6 to TRBJ1-5; D perhaps matches TRBD1 (5 bases). Germline V gene data show CDR1 as MNHNY and CDR2 as SVGAGI (reference sequence). CDR3 length equals 11 residues. Trimming pared 4 bases from V and 13 bases from J, leaving 11 bases between. CDR3 loop: CASSSVTGQHF. The CDR3 nucleotides are TGTGCCAGCAGTTCGGTTACAGGTCAGCATTTT.

The chain couples TRBV10-3 to TRBJ2-1, with TRBD1 as a possible D gene (5 bases). The CDR3 sequence is 14 residues long. CDR1 is ENHRY and CDR2 is SYGVKD in the germline V gene. Trimming removed 3 bases at V and 3 bases at J, with 9 bases between. In nucleotides, the CDR3 is TGTGCCATCAGTGACCTGCAGGGCTACAATGAGCAGTTCTTC. This encodes CAISDLQGYNEQFF.

Within the sample, this clone is medium-sized. The V call is TRBV4-3, the J call TRBJ1-1; TRBD1 matches at 7 bases. V trimming: 0 bases; J trimming: 5 bases; junction bases outside the gene matches: 3. Looked up from germline, CDR1 is LGHNA and CDR2 is YSLEER. The CDR3 loop spans 14 amino acids. The CDR3 sequence is CASSQDPTGTEAFF. The CDR3 DNA reads as TGCGCCAGCAGCCAAGACCCGACAGGGACTGAAGCTTTCTTT.